This T cell receptor (beta chain) emerged from a study of blood T cells in healthy people across ages. This clonotype was observed a few times. At one boundary the junction diverges from the germline segment, which might be a read error. Germline V gene lookup returns CDR1 LGHDT and CDR2 YNNKEL (reference sequence). There are 13 residues in the CDR3. A J-beta primer mix and a sample-barcoded 5' primer were used in a second PCR of about 7 to 12 cycles. Every cDNA molecule carried a tag from a template-switch adaptor bearing 12 random nucleotides. All samples yielded 3 million or more CDR3-containing paired-end reads. In TCRdb, the 5' RACE reads were re-called with MiXCR into one record per CDR3 protein. Of about 1.7 million distinct CDR3 sequences detected, roughly 27% appear once; the ten largest clones hold less than 9.5%.

Input material: blood. The receptor's source is a young woman in good health. This chain links TRBV3-1 with TRBJ2-7; D unresolved. The CDR3 DNA reads TGTGTCAGCAGCCAAGGTCAAGGATACGAGCAGTACTTC. This codes for CVSSQGQGYEQYF.